The rows below give T cell receptor beta chains drawn from one sample of a study of control samples from healthy donors and cancer patients. Produced via immunoSEQ multiplex PCR; TCRdb's table is partial and in-frame only. Of about 130,000 clones in the sample, 90% to 95% are singletons; the top ten hold 14%. Sequencing used PBMCs. The receptors shown here come from a man between 60 and 75 years old with colorectal cancer. The CDR3 runs from the conserved cysteine through the conserved F or W. The D gene is left open where the match is weak. For some rows the clone size is stated as once, few or many, or as a class when expanded; others skip it.

j_call	d_call	clone_size	v_call	cdr3_aa	cdr3_nt
TRBJ2-3	TRBD2	NA	TRBV2	CATKPGGAPTDTQYF	TGTGCCACCAAACCCGGGGGGGCGCCTACAGATACGCAGTATTTT
TRBJ2-1	NA	NA	TRBV5-8	CASSRDTYNEQFF	TGTGCCAGCAGCCGGGACACATACAATGAGCAGTTCTTC
TRBJ1-3	NA	once	TRBV9	CASSVASSGNTIYF	TGTGCCAGCAGCGTAGCCAGCTCTGGAAACACCATATATTTT
TRBJ1-2	NA	NA	TRBV4-1	CASSQEPMGLGRFYGYTF	TGCGCCAGCAGCCAAGAGCCTATGGGCCTAGGGAGGTTCTATGGCTACACCTTC
TRBJ1-2	NA	NA	TRBV7-2	CASSLDGGLRGYTF	TGTGCCAGCAGCTTAGACGGGGGGCTACGGGGCTACACCTTC
TRBJ2-7	NA	NA	TRBV11-3	CASSRGPGEQYF	TGTGCCAGCAGCAGGGGTCCCGGCGAGCAGTACTTC
TRBJ1-6	TRBD1	NA	TRBV9	CASSVRDRRSPLHF	TGTGCCAGCAGCGTCCGGGACAGGCGTTCACCCCTCCACTTT
TRBJ1-1	NA	NA	TRBV14	CASSQDGSSGAFF	TGTGCCAGCAGCCAAGATGGGTCCTCTGGAGCTTTCTTT
TRBJ1-2	NA	NA	TRBV3-1/TRBV3-2	CASSQGHSSNYGYTF	TGTGCCAGCAGCCAAGGTCACAGCTCCAACTATGGCTACACCTTC
TRBJ2-1	NA	NA	TRBV6-5	CASGAQLYNEQFF	TGTGCCAGCGGGGCGCAGTTATACAATGAGCAGTTCTTC
TRBJ2-1	NA	NA	TRBV5-5	CASSLTVSYNEQFF	TGTGCCAGCAGCTTAACAGTTTCCTACAATGAGCAGTTCTTC
TRBJ2-5	NA	NA	TRBV12-3/TRBV12-4	CASSTQIQETQYF	TGTGCCAGCAGTACACAGATCCAAGAGACCCAGTACTTC